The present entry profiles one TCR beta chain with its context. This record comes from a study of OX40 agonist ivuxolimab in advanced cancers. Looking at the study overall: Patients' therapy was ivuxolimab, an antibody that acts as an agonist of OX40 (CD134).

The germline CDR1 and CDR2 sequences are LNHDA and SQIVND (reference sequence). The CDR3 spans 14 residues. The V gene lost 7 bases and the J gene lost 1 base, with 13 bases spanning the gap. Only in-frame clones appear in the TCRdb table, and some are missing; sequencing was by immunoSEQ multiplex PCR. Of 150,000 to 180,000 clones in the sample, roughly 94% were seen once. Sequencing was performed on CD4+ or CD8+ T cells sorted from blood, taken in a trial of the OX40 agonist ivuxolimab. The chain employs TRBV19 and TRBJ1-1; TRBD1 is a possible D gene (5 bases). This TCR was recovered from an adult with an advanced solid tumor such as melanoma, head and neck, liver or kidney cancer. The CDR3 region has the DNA TGTGCCAGTAAATGGGGCAGATGGAACACTGAAGCTTTCTTT. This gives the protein CASKWGRWNTEAFF.